Below, 6 T cell receptor beta chains from the same sample are listed, as sequenced in a study of blood T cell repertoires in COVID-19. Repertoires were generated with immunoSEQ multiplex PCR, while TCRdb's copy carries only in-frame clones and drops some. Among 200,000 to 250,000 clones listed, approximately 90% were seen once. The sequenced sample consisted of peripheral blood. The source of these receptors is a man aged 25 to 40 with COVID-19, enrolled during active disease.

The rearrangement joins TRBV18 to TRBJ1-2, with 10 bases identical to TRBD1. The CDR3 consists of 16 residues. The germline gives CDR1 KGHSH, CDR2 LQKENI. The J segment lost 4 bases and the V segment lost 3 bases, leaving 8 bases of the junction unmatched. As DNA, the CDR3 is TGTGCCAGCTCACCCCAGGGGACAGGGGTAAGCTATGGCTACACCTTC. It yields the protein CASSPQGTGVSYGYTF. Drawing the rest from reference TRBV18 and TRBJ1-2, the complete variable domain is NAGVMQNPRHLVRRRGQEARLRCSPMKGHSHVYWYRQLPEEGLKFMVYLQKENIIDESGMPKERFSAEFPKEGPSILRIQQVVRGDSAAYFCASSPQGTGVSYGYTFGSGTRLTVV.

V and J are TRBV3-1 (or the pseudogene TRBV3-2) and TRBJ2-1, with 9 positions matching TRBD2. Germline CDR1 is LGHDT and CDR2 is YNNKEL (reference sequence). The CDR3 sequence is 15 residues long. Unmatched junction bases numbered 5, after V lost 4 bases and J lost 4 bases. The CDR3 nucleotides are TGTGCCAGCAGCCCTGGCGGGAGGGCATACAATGAGCAGTTCTTC. Translation: CASSPGGRAYNEQFF.

This clone came up a few times. The chain employs TRBV2 and TRBJ2-2; 8 bases agree with TRBD1. The trim removed 0 bases at V and 5 bases at J, leaving 8 bases unmatched. This CDR3 comprises 17 residues. The germline gives CDR1 SNHLY, CDR2 FYNNEI. CDR3 sequence: CASSEAGQGLLTGELFF. CDR3 nucleotides: TGTGCCAGCAGTGAAGCCGGACAGGGCCTTCTAACCGGGGAGCTGTTTTTT.

The V call is TRBV4-2, the J call TRBJ2-1; maybe TRBD2 (7 bases). Germline assignment: CDR1 LGHNA and CDR2 YNFKEQ. The V end lost 0 bases, the J end lost 1 base, and 16 bases lay between the germline ends. CDR3 size: 18 residues. In nucleotides, the CDR3 is TGTGCCAGCAGCCAAGATCGAGGCGGGGGCCTTTCCTACAATGAGCAGTTCTTC. The encoded protein is CASSQDRGGGLSYNEQFF.

The V gene is TRBV5-1, the J gene TRBJ2-5, with 7 nucleotides matching TRBD1. The CDR3 contains 15 residues. J lost 3 bases, V lost 4 bases, and 9 bases had no gene match. Looked up from germline, CDR1 is SGHRS and CDR2 is YFSETQ. The CDR3 sequence: CASSPFRGYEETQYF. The CDR3 DNA is TGCGCCAGCAGCCCCTTCAGGGGGTACGAAGAGACCCAGTACTTC.

The V and J genes are TRBV6-2 or TRBV6-3 and TRBJ1-1; tentatively, D is TRBD1 (5 bases). Germline assignment: CDR1 MNHEY and CDR2 SVGEGT. CDR3 length: 14 amino acids. V was shortened by 5 bases and J by 6 bases, with 16 bases between the two germline ends. The CDR3 sequence is CASSRPSGGSEAFF. Written as DNA, the CDR3 is TGTGCCAGCAGTCGACCCTCGGGGGGATCTGAAGCTTTCTTT.